Detailed here is one T cell receptor beta chain. What it recognizes is unknown. V was cut by 3 bases and J by 4 bases, with 6 bases left in between. CDR3 length equals 11 residues. Germline V gives CDR1 SQVTM, CDR2 ANQGSEA. This sample stems from a study of T cell clones after liver transplantation. Study in general: Three of eight recipients were HCV-positive; others had non-autoimmune, non-viral indications. Study-level results: Graft donor-reactive T cells may have migrated into the graft rather than being deleted.

Measured with immunoSEQ multiplex PCR; TCRdb has only the in-frame clones, and not every one. The sample lists about 68,000 clones, 90% to 95% seen once, with approximately 1% in the top ten. This chain joins TRBV29-1 and TRBJ1-2; D is undetermined. Sequenced here: CD4+ T cells from blood, sampled approximately 27 months after liver transplant. This clonotype was obtained from a human patient who received a liver transplant. Some T cells here may be from the graft donor. This chain's CDR3 is CSVEATYGYTF. In DNA, the CDR3 is TGCAGCGTTGAGGCTACCTATGGCTACACCTTC.